Listed below are T cell receptor beta chains from one sample, sequenced in a study of CD8+ T cells in alopecia areata. This table comes from immunoSEQ multiplex PCR, and its TCRdb copy is limited to in-frame clones, with some not included. The sample lists 190,000 or so clones; about 62% were seen once. The sample in question was CD4+ T cells sorted from blood, obtained at week 24, from a patient treated with tofacitinib. All receptors come from a human donor with alopecia areata. CDR3s include the opening cysteine and the closing phenylalanine or tryptophan. A D gene is named only where the DNA matches it firmly. Only some rows state a clone size, as once, few, many or a class for expanded clones.

clone size	D gene	J gene	CDR3 length	V gene	CDR3 protein	CDR3 DNA
.	TRBD2	TRBJ2-1	13	TRBV9	CASSSRGYNEQFF	TGTGCCAGCAGCTCGCGGGGGTACAATGAGCAGTTCTTC
.	.	TRBJ2-3	15	TRBV7-2	CASSSAGLRTDTQYF	TGTGCCAGCAGCTCGGCGGGCTTGCGGACAGATACGCAGTATTTT
few	.	TRBJ1-5	14	TRBV28	CASSLPPGNQPQHF	TGTGCCAGCAGTTTACCTCCAGGCAATCAGCCCCAGCATTTT
.	.	TRBJ1-1	17	TRBV4-1	CASSQKGAWEPNTEAFF	TGCGCCAGCAGCCAAAAAGGGGCCTGGGAACCAAACACTGAAGCTTTCTTT
few	TRBD1	TRBJ1-2	17	TRBV5-1	CASSRYSRQGGGYGYTF	TGCGCCAGCAGCCGATATTCGCGACAGGGAGGGGGCTATGGCTACACCTTC
few	TRBD2	TRBJ2-1	15	TRBV13	CASSLLAGNVNEQFF	TGTGCCAGCAGCTTACTAGCGGGGAACGTCAATGAGCAGTTCTTC
.	TRBD2	TRBJ2-4	12	TRBV5-1	CASSLDAGVQYF	TGCGCCAGCAGCTTGGACGCGGGAGTTCAGTACTTC
.	TRBD1	TRBJ1-2	15	TRBV29-1	CSVEATRDSPYGYTF	TGCAGCGTTGAAGCCACCCGGGACAGCCCCTATGGCTACACCTTC
few	TRBD1	TRBJ1-1	16	TRBV23-1	CASTPRVGQGRTEAFF	TGCGCCAGCACCCCCCGAGTTGGACAGGGCCGCACTGAAGCTTTCTTT
.	.	TRBJ1-2	15	TRBV5-5	CASSSQAYANYGYTF	TGTGCCAGCAGCTCACAGGCGTACGCTAACTATGGCTACACCTTC
once	.	TRBJ2-3	16	TRBV7-2	CASSLGATTRGDTQYF	TGTGCCAGCAGCTTAGGGGCGACTACGAGGGGCGATACGCAGTATTTT
.	.	TRBJ2-1	13	TRBV6-5	CASSLLGRYEQFF	TGTGCCAGCAGTCTCCTTGGACGGTATGAGCAGTTCTTC
.	.	TRBJ1-2	14	TRBV6-5	CASSYSTTNYGYTF	TGTGCCAGCAGTTATTCAACTACTAACTATGGCTACACCTTC
once	TRBD1	TRBJ1-1	13	TRBV5-1	CASSPQGETEAFF	TGCGCCAGCAGCCCCCAGGGGGAAACTGAAGCTTTCTTT
.	TRBD2	TRBJ2-5	15	TRBV30	CAWSELAGDRETQYF	TGTGCCTGGAGTGAACTAGCGGGAGACAGAGAGACCCAGTACTTC
.	.	TRBJ1-5	16	TRBV4-1	CASSHARLDVNQPQHF	TGCGCCAGCAGCCACGCACGATTGGATGTCAATCAGCCCCAGCATTTT
.	.	TRBJ1-1	14	TRBV23-1	CASSQSHRNTEAFF	TGCGCCAGCAGTCAATCCCACAGGAACACTGAAGCTTTCTTT
.	TRBD2	TRBJ2-5	15	TRBV7-2	CASSLEGGSDETQYF	TGTGCCAGCAGCTTAGAGGGCGGGAGTGATGAGACCCAGTACTTC
few	TRBD2	TRBJ2-1	14	TRBV28	CASRLGLADNEQFF	TGTGCCAGCAGACTGGGACTAGCGGACAATGAGCAGTTCTTC
few	.	TRBJ2-3	14	TRBV6-4	CASSVRSGTDTQYF	TGTGCCAGCAGTGTCCGTTCTGGCACAGATACGCAGTATTTT
few	TRBD2	TRBJ2-5	16	TRBV7-9	CASSPGLAGVGETQYF	TGTGCCAGCAGCCCTGGACTAGCGGGAGTGGGAGAGACCCAGTACTTC
.	.	TRBJ2-5	15	TRBV9	CASSVGGANQETQYF	TGTGCCAGCAGCGTAGGAGGGGCCAACCAAGAGACCCAGTACTTC
.	TRBD1	TRBJ1-5	14	TRBV9	CASSVDRGYQPQHF	TGTGCCAGCAGCGTCGACAGGGGCTATCAGCCCCAGCATTTT
.	TRBD2	TRBJ2-5	16	TRBV25-1	CASSYSGRMAQETQYF	TGTGCCAGCAGTTATAGCGGGCGTATGGCTCAAGAGACCCAGTACTTC
.	.	TRBJ2-7	11	TRBV30	CAWSVSYEQYF	TGTGCCTGGAGTGTATCCTACGAGCAGTACTTC
few	.	TRBJ1-2	16	TRBV4-1	CASSPTFGQRDMSYTF	TGCGCCAGCAGCCCGACCTTCGGACAGAGAGATATGAGCTACACCTTC
.	.	TRBJ1-1	14	TRBV4-3	CASSQEYRNTEAFF	TGCGCCAGCAGCCAAGAGTACAGGAACACTGAAGCTTTCTTT
few	.	TRBJ2-1	13	TRBV5-1	CASMTGAHNEQFF	TGCGCCAGCATGACGGGAGCTCACAATGAGCAGTTCTTC
.	TRBD1	TRBJ2-1	13	TRBV29-1	CSARGTGVREQFF	TGCAGCGCTAGGGGGACAGGGGTGCGGGAGCAGTTCTTC
once	.	TRBJ2-5	16	TRBV4-1	CASSQDITGVGKTQYF	TGCGCCAGCAGCCAAGATATAACGGGAGTTGGAAAGACCCAGTACTTC
.	.	TRBJ1-2	13	TRBV29-1	CSANGATDYGYTF	TGCAGCGCGAACGGCGCAACCGATTATGGCTACACCTTC
.	.	TRBJ2-7	12	TRBV5-6	CASSLESYEQYF	TGTGCCAGCAGCTTGGAGTCCTACGAGCAGTACTTC
.	TRBD2	TRBJ2-5	18	TRBV6-8	CASTLMFLTSASQETQYF	TGTGCCAGCACGTTGATGTTTCTGACTAGCGCCTCCCAAGAGACCCAGTACTTC
once	TRBD1	TRBJ2-5	16	TRBV5-4	CASSLTGGSYQETQYF	TGTGCCAGCAGCTTGACAGGGGGGAGCTACCAAGAGACCCAGTACTTC
.	.	TRBJ2-4	15	TRBV28	CASLGSREGKNIQYF	TGTGCCAGCCTAGGCTCGAGAGAGGGAAAAAACATTCAGTACTTC
few	.	TRBJ2-4	13	TRBV28	CASSWGAGGIQYF	TGTGCCAGCAGCTGGGGGGCTGGCGGCATTCAGTACTTC
.	TRBD1	TRBJ1-4	13	TRBV30	CAWKGAANEKLFF	TGTGCCTGGAAGGGGGCGGCTAATGAAAAACTGTTTTTT
.	.	TRBJ2-5	14	TRBV5-1	CASSLGTEKETQYF	TGCGCCAGCAGCTTGGGAACCGAAAAAGAGACCCAGTACTTC
once	.	TRBJ2-5	10	TRBV2	CASSEETQYF	TGTGCCAGCAGTGAGGAGACCCAGTACTTC
few	.	TRBJ2-7	13	TRBV7-2	CASSRGGGYEQYF	TGTGCCAGCTCCCGGGGAGGGGGCTACGAGCAGTACTTC
.	.	TRBJ2-1	13	TRBV7-9	CASSRGQINEQFF	TGTGCCAGCAGCCGCGGACAGATCAATGAGCAGTTCTTC
.	TRBD1	TRBJ1-1	14	TRBV13	CASSPGGAETEAFF	TGTGCCAGCAGCCCAGGGGGCGCGGAGACTGAAGCTTTCTTT
.	.	TRBJ1-2	11	TRBV9	CASRSNYGYTF	TGTGCCAGCAGGTCTAACTATGGCTACACCTTC
.	.	TRBJ1-2	14	TRBV7-2	CASSLVGQGYGYTF	TGTGCCAGCAGCTTAGTCGGGCAGGGTTATGGCTACACCTTC
.	TRBD2	TRBJ2-7	14	TRBV28	CASRSGTKLIEQYF	TGTGCCAGCAGATCCGGGACTAAGTTGATCGAGCAGTACTTC
few	.	TRBJ2-7	16	TRBV7-2	CASSLDRHRSSYEQYF	TGTGCCAGCAGCTTAGATAGGCACCGGAGCTCCTACGAGCAGTACTTC
.	.	TRBJ1-4	18	TRBV15	CAPTFWLYGTTTNEKLFF	TGTGCCCCAACTTTCTGGCTCTATGGGACAACGACTAATGAAAAACTGTTTTTT
.	.	TRBJ2-4	14	TRBV5-1	CASSLSASANIQYF	TGCGCCAGCAGCTTATCGGCATCCGCTAACATTCAGTACTTC
.	TRBD1	TRBJ2-5	15	TRBV28	CASSFPTGGWETQYF	TGTGCCAGCAGTTTTCCCACAGGGGGCTGGGAGACCCAGTACTTC
once	.	TRBJ2-7	15	TRBV10-3	CAISVETSLSYEQYF	TGTGCCATCAGTGTTGAGACAAGCCTCTCCTACGAGCAGTACTTC
.	.	TRBJ2-1	11	TRBV29-1	CSVVVMNEQFF	TGCAGCGTTGTCGTCATGAATGAGCAGTTCTTC
.	TRBD1	TRBJ2-7	12	TRBV10-3	CASRDREYEQYF	TGTGCCTCCCGGGACAGGGAATACGAGCAGTACTTC
.	TRBD2	TRBJ2-7	16	TRBV5-1	CASSRLAGGPAYEQYF	TGCGCCAGCAGCCGACTAGCGGGAGGGCCAGCCTACGAGCAGTACTTC
few	.	TRBJ2-1	12	TRBV5-1	CASGEQNNEQFF	TGCGCCAGCGGTGAGCAGAACAATGAGCAGTTCTTC
.	.	TRBJ2-5	13	TRBV5-6	CASSLVHRETQYF	TGTGCCAGCAGCTTGGTGCACCGGGAGACCCAGTACTTC
.	TRBD2	TRBJ2-5	17	TRBV7-2	CASSIPRLAGLQETQYF	TGTGCCAGCAGCATACCCCGACTAGCGGGTCTACAAGAGACCCAGTACTTC